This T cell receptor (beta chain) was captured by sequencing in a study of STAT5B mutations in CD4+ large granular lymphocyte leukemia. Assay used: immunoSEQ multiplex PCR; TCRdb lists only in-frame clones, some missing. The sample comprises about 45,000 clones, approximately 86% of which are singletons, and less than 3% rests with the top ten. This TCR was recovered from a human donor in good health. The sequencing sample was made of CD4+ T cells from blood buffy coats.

In nucleotides, the CDR3 is TGTGCCAGTAGTATCCTACCCGCCTACGAGCAGTACTTC. Encoded protein: CASSILPAYEQYF. The J gene is TRBJ2-7, the V gene TRBV19; D uncertain. The CDR3 loop spans 13 amino acids. CDR1 is LNHDA and CDR2 is SQIVND in the germline V gene (reference sequence). V was cut by 3 bases and J by 2 bases, with 8 bases left in between. Drawing the rest from reference TRBV19 and TRBJ2-7, the complete variable domain is DGGITQSPKYLFRKEGQNVTLSCEQNLNHDAMYWYRQDPGQGLRLIYYSQIVNDFQKGDIAEGYSVSREKKESFPLTVTSAQKNPTAFYLCASSILPAYEQYFGPGTRLTVT.